These 21 T cell receptor beta chains came from one sample sequenced in a study of T cells expressing NK-cell markers. TCRdb reprocessed the 5' RACE reads and reports one entry per CDR3 protein, with no DNA. The record lists hundreds of thousands of distinct CDR3 sequences, of which the ten most abundant hold roughly 4.2%. What was sequenced was blood T cells: a sorted CD56 or NKG2C T cell subset, CD4+ or CD8+ T cells, or bulk PBMC T cells (not recorded which). These receptors originate from a woman between 18 and 70 years old in good health.

The CDR3 protein is CSARDQRGPPNTGELFF. This chain connects TRBV20-1 to TRBJ2-2; TCRdb gives TRBD1 as the D gene, but with no DNA this cannot be confirmed. In germline, CDR1 is DFQATT, CDR2 SNEGSKA (reference sequence). CDR3 size: 17 residues.

This chain uses TRBV5-1 with TRBJ2-1; TCRdb's D call of TRBD2 is untestable without DNA. The germline gives CDR1 SGHRS, CDR2 YFSETQ. This CDR3 is built from 15 residues. CDR3: CASLKGLAGVNEQFF.

The gene calls are TRBV6-1 and TRBJ2-7; the D call of TRBD2 rests on TCRdb alone, since no DNA is present to check it. The CDR3 extends over 15 amino acids. The germline gives CDR1 MNHNS, CDR2 SASEGT. The CDR3 is CASSPRGLAFYEQYF.

V is TRBV5-4 and J is TRBJ1-4; the D gene TCRdb calls, TRBD1, cannot be checked with no DNA. CDR3 length equals 15 residues. The V gene's germline CDR1 is SGHNT and CDR2 YYREEE (reference sequence). The CDR3 is CASSGTGGTNEKLFF. Full variable domain (outside the CDR3, taken from reference TRBV5-4 and TRBJ1-4): ETGVTQSPTHLIKTRGQQVTLRCSSQSGHNTVSWYQQALGQGPQFIFQYYREEENGRGNFPPRFSGLQFPNYSSELNVNALELDDSALYLCASSGTGGTNEKLFFGSGTQLSVL.

This chain links TRBV21-1 with TRBJ1-3; the D call from TCRdb, TRBD1, cannot be confirmed without DNA. TRBV21-1 is a known pseudogene. The CDR3 spans 19 residues. This chain's CDR3 is CASSKKGGGGHVSGNTIYF.

The chain carries TRBV7-2 and TRBJ2-7; as DNA is missing, the TRBD1 call by TCRdb cannot be tested. CDR3 length: 14 residues. CDR1 SGHTA and CDR2 FQGNSA come from the germline V gene. The CDR3 sequence: CASSLRTGVYEQYF.

This chain uses TRBV5-5 with TRBJ2-5; TCRdb returns TRBD2, unconfirmable since there is no DNA. The germline CDR1 and CDR2 sequences are SGHKS and YYEKEE (reference sequence). The CDR3 is 15 amino acids. CDR3 in amino acids: CASSKGLAGGETQYF.

The chain links TRBV3-1 to TRBJ1-2. There are 14 residues in the CDR3. The germline V gene encodes CDR1 LGHDT and CDR2 YNNKEL (reference sequence). This CDR3 reads CASSPWGGGYGYTF.

This chain uses TRBV7-2 with TRBJ1-5. Germline CDR1 is SGHTA and CDR2 is FQGNSA. This CDR3 is 16 amino acids long. The CDR3 here is CASSRSIRRGNQPQHF.

This chain links TRBV20-1 with TRBJ2-5; TCRdb's assignment of TRBD2 cannot be checked, as there is no DNA. CDR1 and CDR2 (germline): DFQATT, SNEGSKA (reference sequence). The CDR3 covers 16 residues. CDR3: CSAREAGTRDRLAQYF.

The V gene is TRBV6-1, the J gene TRBJ1-3. Germline V lookup: CDR1 MNHNS, CDR2 SASEGT. The CDR3 has 14 amino acids. CDR3 residues: CASTGQISGNTIYF.

The chain has TRBV3-1 and TRBJ2-5; TCRdb designates TRBD2, a call that cannot be tested without DNA. Germline CDR1 reads LGHDT; CDR2 reads YNNKEL (reference sequence). The CDR3 contains 15 residues. CDR3 amino acids: CASSQALAGLETQYF.

The genes are TRBV6-2 or TRBV6-3 and TRBJ2-7; TCRdb's D call, TRBD1, is unchecked because there is no DNA. The CDR3 spans 15 residues. Germline CDR1 reads MNHEY; CDR2 reads SVGEGT. The CDR3 sequence: CASSSLAVPSYEQYF.

The genes are TRBV4-2 and TRBJ1-4; TCRdb names TRBD1, which stays unverified in the absence of DNA. Germline lookup yields CDR1 LGHNA and CDR2 YNFKEQ. This CDR3 contains 13 residues. Here the CDR3 reads CASSQPGLEKLFF.

This chain joins TRBV11-2 and TRBJ1-4; TCRdb calls TRBD1, which cannot be checked without DNA. The length of the CDR3 is 13 residues. The germline V gene has CDR1 SGHAT and CDR2 FQNNGV. CDR3 sequence: CASSLGGAEKLFF.

The genes are TRBV18 and TRBJ1-6. The CDR3 sequence is 15 residues long. Germline V lookup: CDR1 KGHSH, CDR2 LQKENI. CDR3 sequence reads: CASSPDSSYNSPLHF. The variable domain in full, with the rest retrieved from reference TRBV18 and TRBJ1-6, is NAGVMQNPRHLVRRRGQEARLRCSPMKGHSHVYWYRQLPEEGLKFMVYLQKENIIDESGMPKERFSAEFPKEGPSILRIQQVVRGDSAAYFCASSPDSSYNSPLHFGNGTRLTVT.

The chain recombines TRBV12-3 or TRBV12-4 with TRBJ1-2; TCRdb selects TRBD1, and the lack of DNA leaves this call unchecked. The CDR3 covers 14 residues. The CDR3 region is CASNAGQGNYGYTF.

The CDR3 sequence is CSASQQGKAVYEQYF. V and J are TRBV20-1 and TRBJ2-7; the TRBD1 assignment by TCRdb is unverifiable without DNA. The CDR3 has 15 amino acids. CDR1 DFQATT and CDR2 SNEGSKA come from the germline V gene (reference sequence).

The chain employs TRBV6-1 and TRBJ2-7; TCRdb designates TRBD1, a call that cannot be tested without DNA. Germline loops: CDR1 MNHNS, CDR2 SASEGT. This CDR3 is built from 13 residues. The CDR3 protein is CASALGAPYEQYF.

This chain uses TRBV12-3 or TRBV12-4 with TRBJ2-1; TCRdb's D call of TRBD1 is untestable without DNA. This CDR3 has 14 amino acids. CDR3 residues: CASRPGQTNNEQFF.

J is TRBJ2-2 and V is TRBV20-1; TCRdb returns TRBD1, unconfirmable since there is no DNA. This CDR3 is built from 16 residues. The germline V gene encodes CDR1 DFQATT and CDR2 SNEGSKA (reference sequence). The CDR3 loop is CSARTSTGGNTGELFF.